The text below deals with one TCR beta chain. Trimming shortened V by 2 bases and J by 9 bases, and 18 bases separated the two germline ends. Per germline, CDR1 SGHRS and CDR2 YFSETQ. The length of the CDR3 is 16 residues. The data stem from a study of blood T cell repertoires in COVID-19. Study-wide background: COVID-19 samples collected from the United States, Italy and Spain covered acute and convalescent phases. T cells, B-cell-depleted T cells, or PBMCs supplied cDNA or gDNA.

As originally analysed: Reference gene primer amplification gave nucleated cell count estimates. Clones were sequenced by immunoSEQ multiplex PCR, and TCRdb holds only the in-frame ones, with some missing. V and J calls and clone size are as listed in that table; D and trimming were resolved from the DNA. Of approximately 150,000 clones in the sample, around 85% are singletons; the top ten hold 3.5% to 4%. The clonotype comes from a woman in her 70s with acute or convalescent COVID-19. The V and J genes are TRBV5-1 and TRBJ1-6; D ambiguous. Material for sequencing was peripheral blood. This CDR3 is CASSLAAAAEGSPLHF. CDR3 nucleotides: TGCGCCAGCAGCTTAGCGGCGGCCGCCGAAGGTTCACCCCTCCACTTT.